These 10 T cell receptor beta chains came from one sample sequenced in a study of cytomegalovirus exposure and HLA in healthy donors. Primers included in the PCR were 60 Vbeta and 13 Jbeta primers. Clones were read by immunoSEQ multiplex PCR, and TCRdb kept only the in-frame ones, dropping some. The profile covers 150,000 to 200,000 clones, with about four fifths appearing a single time and about 1.6% taken by the ten largest. Sample: PBMCs. These receptors were obtained from a woman aged 45 to 65 in good health and CMV-seronegative.

The gene calls are TRBV7-2 and TRBJ2-1; possible D gene TRBD2, 6 bases. The CDR3 covers 15 residues. V was shortened by 4 bases and J by 6 bases, with 16 bases between the two germline ends. The germline CDR1 and CDR2 sequences are SGHTA and FQGNSA. The CDR3 is CASSSTGTQANEQFF. In DNA form, the CDR3 reads TGTGCCAGCAGCTCTACCGGGACTCAGGCCAATGAGCAGTTCTTC.

This clone appeared a single time. V and J are TRBV7-9 and TRBJ1-6; D uncertain. The CDR3 loop spans 14 amino acids. The germline V and J ends were trimmed by 5 bases and 8 bases, with 13 bases remaining between them. Germline V gene sequence: CDR1 SEHNR, CDR2 FQNEAQ (reference sequence). The CDR3 here is CASSPSSLDSPLHF. The CDR3 DNA follows: TGTGCCAGCAGCCCCTCGTCGTTAGATTCACCCCTCCACTTT.

The CDR3 protein is CASSRGTPEEAFF. The CDR3 nucleotides read TGCGCCAGCAGCCGCGGGACCCCGGAGGAAGCTTTCTTT. The chain has TRBV4-3 and TRBJ1-1, with D maybe TRBD1 (5 bases). CDR3 length: 13 residues. CDR1 is LGHNA, CDR2 YSLEER, per germline. Between the trimmed V and J ends, which lost 4 bases and 8 bases, there was a span of 14 bases.

The chain combines TRBV27 with TRBJ2-3; TRBD2 agrees at 8 bases. The J segment lost 7 bases and the V segment lost 10 bases, leaving 19 bases of the junction unmatched. CDR1 and CDR2 from the germline V gene are MNHEY and SMNVEV (reference sequence). This CDR3 is built from 16 residues. The CDR3: CATKPQDGRAQNTQYF. CDR3 sequence (DNA): TGTGCCACCAAACCCCAGGACGGGAGGGCACAGAATACGCAGTATTTT.

The DNA of the CDR3 is TGTGCCAGCAGCTTCGGCGGTAGGAGCTCCTACGAGCAGTACTTC. As protein: CASSFGGRSSYEQYF. This chain links TRBV5-4 with TRBJ2-7; unclear D gene. The length of the CDR3 is 15 residues. Germline V gene data show CDR1 as SGHNT and CDR2 as YYREEE (reference sequence). V was trimmed by 2 bases and J by 0 bases, leaving 12 bases between them. Full variable domain (outside the CDR3, taken from reference TRBV5-4 and TRBJ2-7): ETGVTQSPTHLIKTRGQQVTLRCSSQSGHNTVSWYQQALGQGPQFIFQYYREEENGRGNFPPRFSGLQFPNYSSELNVNALELDDSALYLCASSFGGRSSYEQYFGPGTRLTVT.

For the CDR3, the DNA is TGTGCCAGCAGCAGCGGGAAATCCTACAATGAGCAGTTCTTC. This translates into CASSSGKSYNEQFF. The rearrangement uses TRBV5-4 and TRBJ2-1, with 7 bases fitting TRBD2. Germline CDR1 reads SGHNT; CDR2 reads YYREEE (reference sequence). The CDR3 loop spans 14 amino acids. Germline trimming cut 4 bases from V and 1 base from J; bases unmatched to any gene: 2.

The chain links TRBV5-1 to TRBJ1-2; D perhaps matches TRBD1 (5 bases). From germline, CDR1 is SGHRS and CDR2 YFSETQ. V was clipped by 3 bases and J by 4 bases, with 13 bases between them. This CDR3 is 14 amino acids long. The CDR3 DNA sequence: TGCGCCAGCAGCTCGGGGGGGAAGGGCTATGGCTACACCTTC. This sequence encodes CASSSGGKGYGYTF.

V is TRBV5-6 and J is TRBJ2-3, with 9 bases that match TRBD1. CDR3 size: 16 residues. After removal of 1 base from V and 4 bases from J, the junction contained 7 bases not matched to a gene. From germline, CDR1 is SGHDT and CDR2 YYEEEE. This CDR3 is CASSLNRGLGADTQYF. In nucleotides, the CDR3 is TGTGCCAGCAGCTTGAACAGGGGGCTGGGGGCAGATACGCAGTATTTT.

The chain combines TRBV7-9 with TRBJ1-2, with D perhaps TRBD1 (5 bases). This CDR3 region has 12 residues. Germline V lookup: CDR1 SEHNR, CDR2 FQNEAQ (reference sequence). V was trimmed by 1 base and J by 9 bases, leaving 9 bases between them. The CDR3 DNA reads as TGTGCCAGCAGCTTAGAGGCAGGGAGCTACACCTTC. Residues: CASSLEAGSYTF.

The V call is TRBV19, the J call TRBJ2-5; 10 bases map to TRBD1. The tail of the sequence fits TRBJ2-7 better, so the J call may be wrong. Germline CDR1 LNHDA, CDR2 SQIVND (reference sequence). The CDR3 extends over 17 amino acids. CDR3 loop: CASSIGSRGQGTYEQYF. Here the CDR3 DNA reads TGTGCCAGTAGTATAGGCTCTCGGGGACAGGGGACCTACGAGCAGTACTTC.